A selection of T cell receptor beta chains follows, all from one sample in a study of T cells in Graves' hyperthyroidism and ophthalmopathy. A single record per CDR3 protein comes from TCRdb applying MiXCR to the multiplex PCR reads. The table lists approximately 480,000 distinct CDR3 sequences, 20% of them singletons, with around 27% in the top ten. The specimen sequenced was blood. The receptors stem from a man aged 18-30 years with Graves' hyperthyroidism. CDR3s include the opening cysteine and the closing phenylalanine or tryptophan. Each record gives: clone size, D gene, V gene, J gene, CDR3 length, CDR3 DNA, CDR3 protein. D genes are given only for firm matches. Expanded clones get a size class; other rows say once, few or many, or leave the size out.

size: many
D: TRBD1
V: TRBV28
J: TRBJ1-1
length: 16
DNA: TGTGCCAGCGGTACGGGGACAGGGGGCCGGAGTACTGAAGCTTTCTTT
CDR3: CASGTGTGGRSTEAFF

size: few
D: TRBD2
V: TRBV4-1
J: TRBJ2-7
length: 15
DNA: TGCGCCAGCAGCCCCGGGGGGGGCAGGGTTTACGAGCAGTACTTC
CDR3: CASSPGGGRVYEQYF

size: .
D: .
V: TRBV6-5
J: TRBJ1-2
length: 12
DNA: TGTGCCAGCAGTTGGGCTCCTAATGGCTACACCTTC
CDR3: CASSWAPNGYTF

size: .
D: .
V: TRBV7-9
J: TRBJ1-2
length: 14
DNA: TGTGCCAGCAGCTCTCAAGGCAGGGGTTATGGCTACACCTTC
CDR3: CASSSQGRGYGYTF

size: many
D: .
V: TRBV3-1
J: TRBJ1-1
length: 14
DNA: TGTGCCAGCAGCCAAGATACGACACCTACTGAAGCTTTCTTT
CDR3: CASSQDTTPTEAFF

size: many
D: .
V: TRBV12-3/TRBV12-4
J: TRBJ2-7
length: 14
DNA: TGTGCCAGCAGTTTAGAGCGACAGACCTACGAGCAGTACTTC
CDR3: CASSLERQTYEQYF

size: .
D: .
V: TRBV28
J: TRBJ1-2
length: 13
DNA: TGTGCCAGCAGGCAGGTCTTTCACTATGGCTACACCTTC
CDR3: CASRQVFHYGYTF

size: few
D: .
V: TRBV7-2
J: TRBJ2-7
length: 14
DNA: TGTGGCAGCAGCTTAGAACTAAAGGCCTACGAGCAGTACTTC
CDR3: CGSSLELKAYEQYF

size: .
D: .
V: TRBV6-5
J: TRBJ1-1
length: 16
DNA: TGTGCCAGCAGTTACTCGAATCCACCGGGGGTAACTGAAGCTTTCTTT
CDR3: CASSYSNPPGVTEAFF

size: .
D: TRBD1
V: TRBV20-1
J: TRBJ1-2
length: 14
DNA: TGCAGTGCAACACCGGGACAGGGAACCTATGGCTACACCTTC
CDR3: CSATPGQGTYGYTF

size: many
D: .
V: TRBV7-2
J: TRBJ1-1
length: 15
DNA: TGTGCCAGCAGTTATGTCGGGGGTGTGGGCACTGAAGCTTTCTTT
CDR3: CASSYVGGVGTEAFF

size: .
D: TRBD1
V: TRBV6-1
J: TRBJ1-2
length: 16
DNA: TGTGCCAGCTTCCCGGGGGGGACAGGGATGGGCTATGGCTACACCTTC
CDR3: CASFPGGTGMGYGYTF

size: many
D: TRBD2
V: TRBV7-2
J: TRBJ2-7
length: 15
DNA: TGTGCCAGCAGCTTAACTAGCGGGAGGTCCTACGAGCAGTACTTC
CDR3: CASSLTSGRSYEQYF

size: .
D: .
V: TRBV28
J: TRBJ2-4
length: 13
DNA: TGTGCCAGCAGTTTGGGGTCGGAAAACATTCAGTACTTC
CDR3: CASSLGSENIQYF